Below are 29 T cell receptor beta chains sequenced from a single sample in a study of post-analysis software for immune sequencing data. Study conclusions and caveats: Controls had lower frequencies than patients of 4 or 5 TRBV segments, which included TRBV5-6, TRBV5-1 and TRBV20-1.

What these receptors recognize is not known. Sequencing libraries made from TCR beta cDNA carried unique molecular identifiers. TCRdb reprocessed the PCR reads via MiXCR and lists one record per CDR3 protein. The table shows roughly 540,000 distinct CDR3 sequences, with under 40% occurring only once. The source material was blood. The receptor set was obtained from a girl between 2 and 17 years old with multiple sclerosis.

This clonotype appeared a few times. The chain has TRBV29-1 and TRBJ2-1; TRBD2 matches 15 bases. Trimming took 5 bases from V and 1 from J; bases not matched to a gene: 9. The CDR3 has 18 amino acids. Germline loops: CDR1 SQVTM, CDR2 ANQGSEA. The CDR3 spells CSVSAGGTSGGSYNEQFF. Written as DNA, the CDR3 is TGCAGCGTTTCGGCAGGGGGGACTAGCGGGGGGTCCTACAATGAGCAGTTCTTC.

The chain links TRBV3-1 to TRBJ1-4; no clear D. CDR1 and CDR2 (germline): LGHDT, YNNKEL (reference sequence). V shed 1 base and J shed 5 bases, with 11 bases lying between them. CDR3 size: 15 residues. CDR3 amino acids: CASSQVAGSNEKLFF. CDR3 nucleotide sequence: TGTGCCAGCAGCCAAGTTGCGGGGTCGAATGAAAAACTGTTTTTT.

This clonotype was seen only a few times. CDR3 region: CASSLKVTSSYNEQFF. The CDR3 DNA reads as TGTGCCAGCAGTCTCAAAGTGACAAGCTCCTACAATGAGCAGTTCTTC. V usage is TRBV12-3 or TRBV12-4 and J usage is TRBJ2-1; D gene unclear. The CDR3 has 16 residues. Trimming cost V 5 bases and J 0 bases, with 14 bases left between them.

The gene calls are TRBV4-1 and TRBJ1-2, with 7 bases matching TRBD1. Germline CDR1 is MGHRA and CDR2 is YSYEKL. The CDR3 consists of 16 residues. V was pared by 2 bases and J by 4 bases, with 10 bases of the junction left unmatched. The CDR3 DNA reads as TGCGCCAGCAGCCAACTACCGGGACAGCTATGCTATGGCTACACCTTC. As protein: CASSQLPGQLCYGYTF.

The genes are TRBV6-6 and TRBJ1-2; perhaps TRBD1 as D (5 bases). V was pared by 6 bases and J by 3 bases, with 14 bases between. CDR1 is MNHNY and CDR2 is SVGAGI in the germline V gene (reference sequence). The CDR3 is 14 amino acids. CDR3 coding DNA: TGTGCCAGCAGCTACGAGGGGTGGGACTATGGCTACACCTTC. Translated: CASSYEGWDYGYTF.

This chain links TRBV12-3 or TRBV12-4 with TRBJ2-7; 13 nucleotides align to TRBD2. V gave up 6 bases and J gave up 2 bases; unmatched junction bases: 10. This CDR3 is 17 amino acids long. The CDR3 loop is CASSLVPLAGGPYEQYF. For the CDR3, the DNA is TGTGCCAGCAGCTTGGTTCCACTAGCGGGAGGGCCCTACGAGCAGTACTTC.

A few counts support this clonotype. The genes are TRBV3-1 and TRBJ1-2; D is ambiguous. The V end lost 0 bases, the J end lost 6 bases, and 5 bases lay between the germline ends. CDR1 is LGHDT, CDR2 YNNKEL, per germline (reference sequence). The CDR3 covers 12 residues. The CDR3 is CASSQDKDGYTF. CDR3 nucleotides: TGTGCCAGCAGCCAAGATAAGGATGGCTACACCTTC.

The chain employs TRBV4-2 and TRBJ2-7; the D gene could be TRBD1 or TRBD2 (5 bases each). TRBJ2-5 matches the DNA end more closely, so the J call is doubtful. The germline V gene encodes CDR1 LGHNA and CDR2 YNFKEQ. CDR3 length: 15 amino acids. The CDR3 sequence is CASSQEDSREETQYF. CDR3 DNA: TGTGCCAGCAGCCAAGAGGATAGCAGGGAGGAGACCCAGTACTTC.

This clonotype was detected a few times. The genes are TRBV6-6 and TRBJ1-5; 11 nucleotides match TRBD1. J was trimmed by 6 bases and V by 4 bases; bases with no gene match: 8. The CDR3 has 16 amino acids. Germline CDR1 is MNHNY and CDR2 is SVGAGI (reference sequence). DNA of the CDR3: TGTGCCAGCAGTTTGGGACAGGGGGGCTCGGGTCAGCCCCAGCATTTT. Translating it yields CASSLGQGGSGQPQHF.

V and J are TRBV7-9 and TRBJ1-1; no reliable D call. V was trimmed by 1 base and J by 3 bases, leaving 12 bases between them. Germline V gene lookup returns CDR1 SEHNR and CDR2 FQNEAQ (reference sequence). CDR3 size: 15 residues. The CDR3 DNA reads TGTGCCAGCAGCTTAGGCCATCGGTTTTACACTGAAGCTTTCTTT. This codes for CASSLGHRFYTEAFF.

This clonotype has a handful of counts. The chain has TRBV20-1 and TRBJ2-5; D ambiguous. V lost 0 bases and J 5 bases, leaving 16 bases between the germline ends. The V gene's germline CDR1 is DFQATT and CDR2 SNEGSKA (reference sequence). The CDR3 spans 15 residues. The CDR3 reads CSARDAAAGRETQYF. CDR3 in DNA: TGCAGTGCTAGAGATGCGGCAGCCGGGCGGGAGACCCAGTACTTC.

CDR3 protein: CASSEYGNTEAFF. CDR3 in DNA: TGTGCCAGCAGTGAATATGGGAACACTGAAGCTTTCTTT. The V gene is TRBV25-1, the J gene TRBJ1-1, with no clear D. Germline V lookup: CDR1 MGHDK, CDR2 SYGVNS. V lost 0 bases to trimming and J lost 1 base, with 3 bases between them. This CDR3 region has 13 residues.

Details on this clonotype: A single base separates this from a much larger clone, so it may be a read error. The rearrangement links TRBV29-1 to TRBJ2-7; D remains ambiguous. This CDR3 spans 10 amino acids. V gave up 6 bases and J gave up 7 bases, with 10 bases separating them. Per germline, CDR1 SQVTM and CDR2 ANQGSEA. CDR3 DNA: TGCAGCGTCTGGTACAATGAGCAGTACTTC. Residues: CSVWYNEQYF.

This chain connects TRBV12-3 or TRBV12-4 to TRBJ2-7, with D perhaps assigned TRBD1 or TRBD2 (5 bases each). The V end was cut by 5 bases, the J end by 12 bases, with 17 bases between. The CDR3 is 12 amino acids. For the CDR3, the DNA is TGTGCCAGCAGTCCGGCCCTTGGGGACGCGTACTTC. It translates to CASSPALGDAYF.

This sequence joins TRBV20-1 and TRBJ1-6; 10 nucleotides match TRBD1. After removal of 6 bases from V and 9 bases from J, the junction contained 8 bases not matched to a gene. The CDR3 runs 14 residues. CDR1 is DFQATT, CDR2 SNEGSKA, per germline (reference sequence). DNA for the CDR3: TGCAGTGCGACCGGGGACAGGGGTTTTTCACCCCTCCACTTT. Its translation is CSATGDRGFSPLHF.

In its sample, this clonotype was seen a few times. The chain employs TRBV20-1 and TRBJ2-5, with 10 bases lining up with TRBD2. Germline assignment: CDR1 DFQATT and CDR2 SNEGSKA (reference sequence). With V trimmed by 3 bases and J by 1 base, 8 bases remained unmatched. CDR3 length: 16 amino acids. The CDR3: CSASAASGGIQETQYF. CDR3 nucleotides: TGCAGTGCTAGTGCTGCTAGCGGGGGCATCCAAGAGACCCAGTACTTC.

The chain couples TRBV6-5 to TRBJ1-2, with TRBD1 matching 7 bases. This CDR3 contains 14 residues. J gave up 5 bases and V 5 bases, and 8 bases lay outside the gene matches. From germline, CDR1 is MNHEY and CDR2 SVGAGI. CDR3 nucleotides: TGTGCCAGCAGTCCGACAGGGAACGGGTATGGCTACACCTTC. Its protein is CASSPTGNGYGYTF.

V is TRBV7-3 and J is TRBJ1-1; no definite D call. Trimming took 0 bases from V and 3 from J, leaving 11 bases between them. This CDR3 contains 15 residues. The V gene's germline CDR1 is SGHTA and CDR2 FQGTGA. The CDR3 nucleotides are TGTGCCAGCAGCTTAACAGGGTATCGGGACACTGAAGCTTTCTTT. Its protein is CASSLTGYRDTEAFF.

On this clonotype: One end of the junction does not line up with germline, which may come from a read error. The chain carries TRBV10-3 and TRBJ2-1; D not certain. The CDR3 runs to 14 residues. Germline V lookup: CDR1 ENHRY, CDR2 SYGVKD. The CDR3 nucleotides read TGTGCCATCTGTGAGTCCTCTATAGACAATGAGCAGTTCTTC. It codes for CAICESSIDNEQFF.

The chain has TRBV5-6 and TRBJ2-1, with TRBD2 matching 11 bases. Germline loops: CDR1 SGHDT, CDR2 YYEEEE. Trimming cost V 0 bases and J 7 bases; bases outside gene matches: 6. The CDR3 spans 16 residues. In nucleotides, the CDR3 is TGTGCCAGCAGCTTGGATAGCGGGGGGGCATGGAATGAGCAGTTCTTC. It translates to CASSLDSGGAWNEQFF.

This chain connects TRBV11-2 to TRBJ1-2; TRBD1 matches at 7 bases. CDR3 length: 13 amino acids. Germline-derived CDR1 and CDR2 are SGHAT and FQNNGV. V lost 10 bases and J lost 6; bases outside the gene matches: 11. This CDR3 reads CATALGTVDGYTF. CDR3 bases: TGTGCCACAGCCCTCGGGACAGTTGATGGCTACACCTTC.

V gene TRBV7-9 combines with J gene TRBJ1-5; D is ambiguous. The CDR3 loop spans 14 amino acids. Deletions cut 4 bases from V and 6 bases from J, with 13 bases between. Looked up from germline, CDR1 is SEHNR and CDR2 is FQNEAQ (reference sequence). The CDR3, as DNA: TGTGCCAGCAGCTCGCCCACAGAACCTCAGCCCCAGCATTTT. The encoded protein is CASSSPTEPQPQHF.

J is TRBJ2-1 and V is TRBV27; 7 nucleotides align to TRBD1. The CDR3 runs to 14 residues. V shed 10 bases and J 6 bases; nucleotides not matched to a gene: 12. The germline gives CDR1 MNHEY, CDR2 SMNVEV (reference sequence). The CDR3 spells CATQETGRINEQFF. The DNA of the CDR3 is TGTGCCACCCAAGAGACAGGGCGGATCAATGAGCAGTTCTTC.

J is TRBJ1-2 and V is TRBV7-2; TRBD1 agrees at 8 bases. The CDR3 is made up of 17 amino acids. Germline V gives CDR1 SGHTA, CDR2 FQGNSA. V lost 1 base and J lost 0; bases outside the gene matches: 7. CDR3 sequence: CASSLDRTGKANYGYTF. The CDR3 DNA follows: TGTGCCAGCAGCTTAGATCGGACAGGGAAGGCTAACTATGGCTACACCTTC.

The sample holds one count of this clonotype. This chain connects TRBV6-5 to TRBJ2-3; 7 bases agree with TRBD2. CDR3 size: 16 residues. The junction had 10 bases not matched to a gene; V was cut back by 6 bases and J by 1 base. Germline V gene data show CDR1 as MNHEY and CDR2 as SVGAGI. DNA of the CDR3: TGTGCCAGCAGCCGTGCGGGAGCTTCGGGCACAGATACGCAGTATTTT. It yields the protein CASSRAGASGTDTQYF.

V and J are TRBV20-1 and TRBJ1-2, with 8 bases that match TRBD1. Germline CDR1 DFQATT, CDR2 SNEGSKA (reference sequence). V trimming: 6 bases; J trimming: 8 bases; junction bases outside the gene matches: 5. This CDR3 has 11 amino acids. This CDR3 reads CSAADRAGYTF. The CDR3 nucleotides are TGCAGTGCCGCGGACAGGGCCGGCTACACCTTC.

V is TRBV7-9 and J is TRBJ2-5, with 9 bases aligning to TRBD1. TRBJ2-7 matches the DNA end more closely, so the J call is doubtful. CDR1 SEHNR and CDR2 FQNEAQ come from the germline V gene (reference sequence). The CDR3 length is 14 residues. This chain's CDR3 is CASSPRDRDHEQYF. The CDR3 DNA reads as TGTGCCAGCAGCCCCCGGGACAGGGACCACGAGCAGTACTTC.

This chain joins TRBV20-1 and TRBJ2-3, with 10 bases that match TRBD2. There are 15 residues in the CDR3. Germline CDR1 reads DFQATT; CDR2 reads SNEGSKA (reference sequence). J gave up 6 bases and V 3 bases, and 9 bases lay outside the gene matches. CDR3 region: CSASRRAGGRDTQYF. CDR3 DNA sequence: TGCAGTGCTAGTCGGCGAGCGGGGGGGCGGGATACGCAGTATTTT.

This chain links TRBV5-5 with TRBJ1-2; possibly TRBD1 for D (6 bases). CDR1 and CDR2 (germline): SGHKS, YYEKEE (reference sequence). Trimming shortened V by 0 bases and J by 0 bases, and 21 bases separated the two germline ends. The length of the CDR3 is 19 residues. The DNA for the CDR3 is TGTGCCAGCAGCTTGGCGGCAGGGGTACTATCCCACACTAACTATGGCTACACCTTC. Protein: CASSLAAGVLSHTNYGYTF.